This T cell receptor (beta chain) was recovered during a study of T cells in localized non-small cell lung cancer (dated by TCRdb to about 2020). About the study as a whole: The study analyzed T cell repertoires of 236 early-stage NSCLC patients, comparing tumors and uninvolved tumor-adjacent lungs. The cohort was made up of hundreds of treatment-naive NSCLC patients whose localized lung tumors had been resected. NSCLC patients had a mean age of approximately 70 years, and 129 were male and 85 to 110 female.

What the authors observed across the whole study: The highest T cell clonality was observed in uninvolved tumor-adjacent lung, where clonality exceeded that of tumor, suggesting that antigenic responses were more focused in uninvolved tumor-adjacent lung. A median of roughly 58 of the top 100 tumor clones were detected in paired uninvolved adjacent lung, and 28 of these tumor clones were also found among the top 100 clones of the paired uninvolved adjacent lung. Because multi-region tumor sequencing was not performed, intratumor heterogeneity could not be ruled out. Longer overall survival was associated with higher T cell density in blood, whereas shorter survival was associated with higher clonality in adjacent lung. Because the study design was exploratory, TCR variables were selected using unadjusted p-values without false-discovery rate correction.

The immunoSEQ Assay was used to sequence TCR beta CDR3 regions from DNA. In the paper's pipeline: To compute T cell density, TCR beta template counts were normalized to usable DNA, which was estimated by amplifying housekeeping genes. Using the preseqR package, richness was estimated by extrapolating to 120,000 templates for tissue samples and 400,000 templates for PBMC samples. Clonality was calculated as one minus Pielou's evenness. Tissue-enriched TCRs were identified by differential abundance testing using productive amino-acid clonotypes, minimum total count 5 and alpha 0.1. The Jaccard Index and the Morisita Overlap Index were used to measure how much the repertoires overlapped between compartments. TCR beta CDR3s were clustered by GLIPH together with public tetramer-defined viral CDR3s, and at least three viral sequences plus V-gene enrichment were required for viral motifs. TCRdb limited this immuneACCESS table to in-frame rearrangements with V and J called. A share of clones is missing; checked studies link under half to unresolved V genes, and the rest is unexplained. That table furnishes V, J and clone size, whereas the DNA furnished D and trimming. In all, the sample holds some 50,000 clones, and approximately 83% of those were seen once. Roughly a sixth of the sample is held by the ten biggest clonotypes.

To note about this clone: What this receptor recognizes is not known. Nothing much larger sits one base from this clone, and base qualities are not available.

Trimming costs V 1 base and J 7 bases, and their ends lie 17 bases apart. Counted from cysteine to phenylalanine, this CDR3 has 16 amino acids. Kept here is only the CDR3 DNA, which spans 48 bases and is read in frame from base 1. The germline V gene (reference sequence) supplies CDR1 LNHDA and CDR2 SQIVND. At diagnosis, peripheral blood, uninvolved tumor-adjacent lung and tumor were collected and were preserved as a mix of fresh-frozen and FFPE material. For TCR repertoire profiling, the blood samples were analyzed as peripheral blood mononuclear cells. The sequence was collected from a man aged 35 to 70 with stage III lung adenocarcinoma. The rearrangement combines TRBV19 with TRBJ2-1, with a tentative D gene TRBD2 over 6 matching bases. Sequencing was performed on peripheral blood mononuclear cells, taken before any cancer treatment. The CDR3 region has the sequence CASSIGGDSLGNEQFF. The DNA sequence is as follows: TGTGCCAGTAGTATAGGGGGGGACTCCCTGGGGAATGAGCAGTTCTTC.